Given below is one T cell receptor beta chain in context. These data come from a study of blood T cell repertoires in COVID-19. Study overall: The United States, Italy and Spain provided the acute and convalescent COVID-19 samples. From T cells, B-cell-depleted T cells, or PBMCs came the material, which was cDNA or gDNA.

Some clones are missing from TCRdb's copy, which holds only in-frame ones; the method was immunoSEQ multiplex PCR. The sample includes around 40,000 clones, roughly nine tenths of them seen just once. Per germline, CDR1 MGHRA and CDR2 YSYEKL. The trim removed 5 bases at V and 2 bases at J, leaving 3 bases unmatched. The CDR3 has 16 residues. Sequenced: peripheral blood. The sequence was obtained from a young man with active or convalescent COVID-19. The chain carries TRBV4-1 and TRBJ2-5; TRBD2 agrees at 15 bases. CDR3 in amino acids: CASSKGLAGGQETQYF. CDR3 DNA: TGCGCCAGCAGCAAGGGACTAGCGGGGGGACAAGAGACCCAGTACTTC.